The 5 T cell receptor beta chains reported below all come from one sample, sequenced in a study of Ad26.COV2.S vaccination and SARS-CoV-2 variants. Indicated treatment: some 19 received Ad26.COV2.S at low or high dose, single or two shots; about 5 received placebo; per-sample allocation not given. Day 63 after the first vaccine or placebo injection was the time point for sampling. The method was immunoSEQ multiplex PCR; TCRdb's version includes in-frame clones alone and lacks a portion of them. This table has about 370,000 clones, more than 85% appearing once. Sample: peripheral blood, taken in a trial of Ad26.COV2.S vaccine versus placebo. All receptors derive from a person aged 18-65 years who received the Ad26.COV2.S COVID-19 vaccine or a placebo.

The rearrangement joins TRBV27 to TRBJ1-6; 8 bases agree with TRBD1. The V and J ends lost 5 bases and 12 bases, in that order; junction bases with no gene match: 15. This CDR3 is built from 16 residues. In germline, CDR1 is MNHEY, CDR2 SMNVEV (reference sequence). The CDR3 nucleotides read TGTGCCAGCAGTCGAAATACGGACAGGGACGTTGTACCCCTCCACTTT. It is translated as CASSRNTDRDVVPLHF.

This chain joins TRBV6-2 or TRBV6-3 and TRBJ2-1, with 10 bases identical to TRBD2. Per the germline V gene, CDR1 is MNHEY and CDR2 is SVGEGT. V lost 3 bases to trimming and J lost 5 bases; unmatched junction nucleotides: 10. The CDR3 runs 17 residues. CDR3 region: CASSYPLSSGGNNEQFF. CDR3 bases: TGTGCCAGCAGTTATCCCCTATCTAGCGGGGGCAACAATGAGCAGTTCTTC.

The chain uses TRBV11-2 and TRBJ1-1; 11 nucleotides align to TRBD1. CDR1 and CDR2 from the germline V gene are SGHAT and FQNNGV. The CDR3 runs 15 residues. The trim removed 6 bases at V and 4 bases at J, leaving 7 bases unmatched. CDR3 nucleotide sequence: TGTGCCAGCAGAACGGACAGGGGGCCTGGCACTGAAGCTTTCTTT. Amino acids: CASRTDRGPGTEAFF.

This clone was counted a few times. This chain uses TRBV7-9 with TRBJ2-7; weak D call: TRBD1 (6 bases). The CDR3 is 16 residues long. Germline loops: CDR1 SEHNR, CDR2 FQNEAQ (reference sequence). The V and J ends lost 5 bases and 6 bases respectively, with 23 bases between them. CDR3 in DNA: TGTGCCAGCAGCCCCGGGACAAGGGGATTCGTAGGCGAGCAGTACTTC. It is translated as CASSPGTRGFVGEQYF.

The chain joins TRBV5-1 to TRBJ1-1, with D hard to call. V shed 0 bases and J shed 0 bases, with 12 bases lying between them. Germline lookup yields CDR1 SGHRS and CDR2 YFSETQ. The CDR3 has 16 amino acids. CDR3 nucleotide sequence: TGCGCCAGCAGCTTGGGTCAGAAACTTATGAACACTGAAGCTTTCTTT. The encoded protein is CASSLGQKLMNTEAFF.